The entry that follows covers one T cell receptor beta chain sequence. This clonotype was detected a few times. The antigen it recognizes is unknown. No base qualities exist here, and no much larger clone lies one base off it. These data belong to a study of CD8 T cells in ankylosing spondylitis (dated by TCRdb to about 2017). Background for the entire study: T cell receptor beta repertoires were profiled in healthy donors and ankylosing spondylitis patients so that disease-linked TCR variants could be found. The full study cohort comprised 20 to 30 ankylosing spondylitis patients and 85 to 120 healthy donors. Samples of peripheral blood were taken, and for ankylosing spondylitis patients, synovial fluid was collected as well. The paper as a whole reports these results and caveats: A CD8+ phenotype was shown by the disease-linked clones, which were found at relatively low frequencies in peripheral blood. Some motif variants were previously reported in synovial fluid and blood of reactive arthritis patients, suggesting common disease-initiation mechanisms. Significant enrichment of the disease-linked clones was reported in matched synovial fluid samples from ankylosing spondylitis patients. Blood from ankylosing spondylitis patients appeared to be characterized by a TCR beta motif made up of fewer than ten highly homologous amino acid variants.

V is reduced by 0 bases and J by 2 bases, leaving a spacing of 7 bases between them. Based on the germline V gene, the CDR1 and CDR2 sequences are LGHNA and YNFKEQ. Taken from cysteine to phenylalanine, the CDR3 has 14 residues. The entry retains the CDR3 DNA only, 42 bases that are in frame from base 1. The instrument was an Illumina HiSeq 2500. TCR beta libraries were prepared by quantitative 5'-RACE with molecular barcodes. The original methods were these. Disease-linked TCR variants were identified with a new computational method built on a probabilistic model of VDJ rearrangement. Through fastp at Q25 and MiXCR, TCRdb rebuilt clones from the public reads, retaining in-frame beta chains. Identical CDR3 proteins give one entry, which carries the most common genes and DNA. What appears here as the V and J calls and clone size reflects TCRdb's work, not the paper's. The sample includes over 200,000 distinct CDR3 sequences, with about a sixth observed a single time. Under 55% of the sample belongs to the ten largest clones.

In this chain, TRBV4-2 is recombined with TRBJ1-2; D gene: possibly TRBD1, on 5 matching bases. The TCR comes from a male donor with ankylosing spondylitis. The sample taken for sequencing was blood, either unsorted or a sorted T cell fraction (not recorded which). The CDR3 is CASSQDQGNYGYTF. At the DNA level, the sequence is TGTGCCAGCAGCCAAGATCAGGGAAACTATGGCTACACCTTC.